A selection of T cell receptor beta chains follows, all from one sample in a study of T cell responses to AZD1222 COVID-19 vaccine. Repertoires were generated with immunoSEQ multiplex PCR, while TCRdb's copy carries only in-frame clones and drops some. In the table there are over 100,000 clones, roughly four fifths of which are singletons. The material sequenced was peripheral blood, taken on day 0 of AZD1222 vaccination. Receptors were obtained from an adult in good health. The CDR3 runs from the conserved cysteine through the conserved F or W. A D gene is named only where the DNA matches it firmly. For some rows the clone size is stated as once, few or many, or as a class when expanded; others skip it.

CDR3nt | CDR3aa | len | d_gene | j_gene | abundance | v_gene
TGTGCCAGCTCACCGGTAGGTAATAGCAATCAGCCCCAGCATTTT | CASSPVGNSNQPQHF | 15 | NA | TRBJ1-5 | NA | TRBV18
TGTGCCAGCAGTCCAGGGACAGGGGGATCCCAGTACTTC | CASSPGTGGSQYF | 13 | TRBD1 | TRBJ2-5 | NA | TRBV6-5
TGCGCCAGCAGCGAGAGGGATGCCACCGGGGAGCTGTTTTTT | CASSERDATGELFF | 14 | NA | TRBJ2-2 | NA | TRBV5-1
TGTGCCAGCAGCTTATTAGGACATCTCTCTGGAAACACCATATATTTT | CASSLLGHLSGNTIYF | 16 | NA | TRBJ1-3 | NA | TRBV7-8
TGTGCCAGCAGTTTATCCAGGACAGGGACCTACGAGCAGTACTTC | CASSLSRTGTYEQYF | 15 | TRBD1 | TRBJ2-7 | NA | TRBV28
TGTGCCAGCAGCTTAGATTTTGGCTTTGGAAACACCATATATTTT | CASSLDFGFGNTIYF | 15 | NA | TRBJ1-3 | NA | TRBV11-3
TGTGCCAGTAGTCGACAGGGGGAAAAACTGTTTTTT | CASSRQGEKLFF | 12 | TRBD1 | TRBJ1-4 | NA | TRBV19
TGTGCCAGCAGCTCAGGGGACGGGCTGAATACGCAGTATTTT | CASSSGDGLNTQYF | 14 | NA | TRBJ2-3 | NA | TRBV7-8
TGTGCCAGCAGTTTCGTCAATCAGCCCCAGCATTTT | CASSFVNQPQHF | 12 | NA | TRBJ1-5 | NA | TRBV28
TGTGCCAGCTCACCAGGGGGTAACGAAAAACTGTTTTTT | CASSPGGNEKLFF | 13 | NA | TRBJ1-4 | NA | TRBV18
TGTGCCAGCAGCCAGGACCGGATGCCCTACAATGAGCAGTTCTTC | CASSQDRMPYNEQFF | 15 | NA | TRBJ2-1 | NA | TRBV3-1/TRBV3-2
TGTGCCAGCAGCTTACTTATCCAGGGGGCGTCCGAGCAGTACTTC | CASSLLIQGASEQYF | 15 | TRBD1 | TRBJ2-7 | few | TRBV7-9
TGCAGCGCAGGGACTAGCGGACCCTACGAGCAGTACTTC | CSAGTSGPYEQYF | 13 | TRBD2 | TRBJ2-7 | NA | TRBV29-1
TGTGCCAGCAGCTTAGCGGGGACAGGGCTCAAGGATTCACCCCTCCACTTT | CASSLAGTGLKDSPLHF | 17 | TRBD1 | TRBJ1-6 | NA | TRBV7-2
TGTGCCAGCAAAATTTCAGGAAACACTGAAGCTTTCTTT | CASKISGNTEAFF | 13 | NA | TRBJ1-1 | NA | TRBV2